What follows describes a single TCR beta chain. The sample is drawn from a study of blood T cell repertoires in COVID-19. Only in-frame clones appear in the TCRdb table, and some are missing; sequencing was by immunoSEQ multiplex PCR. The sample has roughly 220,000 clones, 88% seen once; the top ten hold roughly 2.6%. Trimming cost V 0 bases and J 8 bases; bases outside gene matches: 14. This CDR3 region has 17 residues. CDR1 and CDR2 (germline): LNHDA, SQIVND (reference sequence). Sequencing was carried out using PBMCs or T cells enriched from blood (not recorded which). The TCR originated in a woman in her thirties who had recovered from COVID-19. This chain joins TRBV19 and TRBJ1-2; TRBD1 matches 8 bases. Here the CDR3 reads CASSIDPRLQGAQGYTF. DNA of the CDR3: TGTGCCAGTAGTATAGATCCTCGGCTCCAGGGGGCGCAGGGCTACACCTTC.